This T cell receptor beta chain was obtained from a study of T cell repertoires in cytomegalovirus infection. At the level of the study: Shared public TCR beta signatures pointed to both CMV infection and a matching HLA type. The study's findings and limits: It was HLA-C-restricted CMV-specific TCR beta clonotypes that dominated the response ex vivo.

From germline, CDR1 is LNHDA and CDR2 SQIVND (reference sequence). The CDR3 spans 15 residues. V shed 9 bases and J 6 bases; nucleotides not matched to a gene: 7. Using its own MiXCR run on the reads, TCRdb lists one record per CDR3 protein. The repertoire holds a few hundred thousand distinct CDR3 sequences, with less than 30% as singletons. Worth noting for this clonotype: Its specificity is not known.

The chain uses TRBV19 and TRBJ2-2; 13 nucleotides align to TRBD2. Sample: PBMCs. This sequence was found in a human donor in good health (CMV status not recorded). Some clones in this sample may be carry-over from other donors' samples. The CDR3 DNA reads TGTGCCAGCCAACTAGCGGGAGGGCCAGCCGGGGAGCTGTTTTTT. This codes for CASQLAGGPAGELFF.